One and the same sample provided the 5 T cell receptor beta chains below, sequenced in a study of sequential checkpoint blockade in melanoma. The repertoire was sequenced with immunoSEQ multiplex PCR; TCRdb's copy has only in-frame clones and lacks some. In the table there are 1,200 or so clones, around a fifth of which are singletons. Treatment meaning: randomized to nivolumab then ipilimumab (arm A) or the reverse (arm B). The material sequenced was tumor tissue (inferred from file names), taken from a patient given nivolumab and ipilimumab in sequence. All receptors derive from a human donor with melanoma.

This clone qualifies as hyperexpanded. The genes are TRBV6-8 and TRBJ1-1, with TRBD1 matching over 7 bases. The V and J ends lost 2 bases and 4 bases, in that order; junction bases with no gene match: 1. Germline CDR1 reads MNHGY; CDR2 reads SAAAGT. This CDR3 contains 13 residues. The CDR3 spells CASSYGDSTEAFF. DNA for the CDR3: TGTGCCAGCAGTTACGGGGACAGCACTGAAGCTTTCTTT.

The chain links TRBV19 to TRBJ2-3, with 14 bases matching TRBD2. Trimming removed 6 bases from V and 4 bases from J; junction bases left unmatched: 12. The germline V gene encodes CDR1 LNHDA and CDR2 SQIVND (reference sequence). The CDR3 is 18 amino acids. The CDR3 is CASSPFGLAGGPADTQYF. CDR3 in DNA: TGTGCCAGTAGCCCCTTCGGACTAGCGGGGGGCCCCGCAGATACGCAGTATTTT.

This clone is termed medium-sized. This rearrangement joins TRBV11-3 to TRBJ2-1; 9 bases are shared with TRBD1. The CDR3 length is 17 residues. The V gene's germline CDR1 is SGHNT and CDR2 YENEEA. V shed 4 bases and J 4 bases; nucleotides not matched to a gene: 11. The CDR3 coding sequence is TGTGCCAGCAGCTGGACCTCAGGGACAGGGAGTTACAATGAGCAGTTCTTC. Its protein product is CASSWTSGTGSYNEQFF.

This clone ranks as medium-sized (0.01 to 0.1%). V gene TRBV23-1 combines with J gene TRBJ2-6; D possibly corresponds to TRBD1 (6 bases). TRBV23-1 is an ORF, with its function uncertain. The CDR3 is 17 amino acids. The V end lost 6 bases, the J end lost 0 bases, and 15 bases lay between the germline ends. DNA of the CDR3: TGCGCCAGCAGCCAAGATGGGGACAACTCTGGGGCCAACGTCCTGACTTTC. The encoded protein is CASSQDGDNSGANVLTF.

The chain joins TRBV6-8 to TRBJ2-7; a possible D gene is TRBD1 (6 bases). The CDR3 totals 13 residues. Germline CDR1 reads MNHGY; CDR2 reads SAAAGT. V was clipped by 7 bases and J by 3 bases, with 13 bases between them. The CDR3 here is CASMTGRNYEQYF. The CDR3 nucleotides are TGTGCCAGCATGACAGGACGGAACTACGAGCAGTACTTC.